A single sample gave rise to the 20 T cell receptor beta chains below, sequenced in a study of shared clonotypes between healthy human individuals. CD45RO-negative CD8 cells positively selected for CCR7 made up the naive population, which excluded terminally differentiated effector memory CD45RA+ cells. Method: immunoSEQ multiplex PCR; TCRdb's copy keeps in-frame clones and lacks some. The sample includes about 2.1 million clones, about 94% of them seen just once. Material: naive CD8+ T cells from PBMCs. Receptor source: a man aged 18 to 29 in good health. Some clones in this sample may be carry-over from other donors' samples.

The chain recombines TRBV6-4 with TRBJ1-1, with 7 nucleotides matching TRBD1. This CDR3 comprises 13 residues. Germline values: CDR1 MRHNA, CDR2 SNTAGT. The junction had 1 base not matched to a gene; V was cut back by 6 bases and J by 0 bases. This chain's CDR3 is CASRDRLNTEAFF. In DNA form, the CDR3 reads TGTGCCAGCAGGGACAGGTTGAACACTGAAGCTTTCTTT.

V is TRBV6-1 and J is TRBJ1-2, with a weak D call TRBD1 (5 bases). Trimming stripped 0 bases from V and 5 bases from J, with 16 bases between. The germline gives CDR1 MNHNS, CDR2 SASEGT. This CDR3 comprises 16 residues. The CDR3 loop reads CASSEASAGWGYGYTF. The CDR3 DNA reads TGTGCCAGCAGTGAAGCGTCGGCAGGGTGGGGATATGGCTACACCTTC.

The chain uses TRBV11-2 and TRBJ1-1; no firm D call. The CDR3 has 16 residues. From germline, CDR1 is SGHAT and CDR2 FQNNGV. V lost 3 bases to trimming and J lost 0 bases, with 14 bases between them. The CDR3 protein is CASSFSHRPMNTEAFF. As DNA, the CDR3 is TGTGCCAGCAGCTTCAGCCACAGACCTATGAACACTGAAGCTTTCTTT.

This rearrangement joins TRBV4-2 to TRBJ2-7; D unclear. CDR3 length: 15 amino acids. Trimming took 1 base from V and 4 from J, leaving 14 bases between them. The germline V gene has CDR1 LGHNA and CDR2 YNFKEQ. The CDR3 nucleotides are TGTGCCAGCAGCCAAGGTTTCGGGTCGGCATACGAGCAGTACTTC. This translates into CASSQGFGSAYEQYF.

In nucleotides, the CDR3 is TGTGCCAGCAGTTTATCTCAGGGTAGCACAGATACGCAGTATTTT. As protein: CASSLSQGSTDTQYF. The chain carries TRBV28 and TRBJ2-3; possibly TRBD1 for D (5 bases). Germline V gene data show CDR1 as MDHEN and CDR2 as SYDVKM. The CDR3 is 15 residues long. The V end was cut by 1 base, the J end by 0 bases, with 8 bases between. The entire variable domain, with the rest obtained from reference TRBV28 and TRBJ2-3, is as follows: DVKVTQSSRYLVKRTGEKVFLECVQDMDHENMFWYRQDPGLGLRLIYFSYDVKMKEKGDIPEGYSVSREKKERFSLILESASTNQTSMYLCASSLSQGSTDTQYFGPGTRLTVL.

This clone has only one observation. This chain joins TRBV27 and TRBJ1-1; no clear D. The length of the CDR3 is 14 residues. CDR1 is MNHEY, CDR2 SMNVEV, per germline (reference sequence). V was pared by 3 bases and J by 1 base, with 9 bases between. The CDR3 nucleotides read TGTGCCAGCAGTTTGGCTAAAAGGAACACTGAAGCTTTCTTT. This codes for CASSLAKRNTEAFF.

The CDR3 sequence is CASSVGGLGYNEQFF. CDR3 bases: TGTGCCAGCAGCGTAGGGGGACTGGGATACAATGAGCAGTTCTTC. The V and J genes are TRBV9 and TRBJ2-1, with D tentatively TRBD2 (6 bases). Trimming pared 0 bases from V and 4 bases from J, leaving 11 bases between. The length of the CDR3 is 15 residues. CDR1 and CDR2 from the germline V gene are SGDLS and YYNGEE.

V gene TRBV7-3 combines with J gene TRBJ2-7; 9 positions agree with TRBD1. The length of the CDR3 is 15 residues. CDR1 is SGHTA, CDR2 FQGTGA, per germline. The J segment lost 3 bases and the V segment lost 4 bases, leaving 7 bases of the junction unmatched. In DNA, the CDR3 is TGTGCCAGCAGCTCCTCGGGACAGGGTGACTACGAGCAGTACTTC. Amino acids: CASSSSGQGDYEQYF.

The chain couples TRBV7-2 to TRBJ2-6; D is unclear. The CDR3 loop spans 16 amino acids. With 5 bases removed from V and 1 base from J, the gap between germline ends came to 12 bases. The germline CDR1 and CDR2 sequences are SGHTA and FQGNSA. CDR3 region: CASSPTGWSGANVLTF. The CDR3, as DNA: TGTGCCAGCAGCCCGACGGGTTGGTCTGGGGCCAACGTCCTGACTTTC.

V gene TRBV27 combines with J gene TRBJ1-5, with TRBD1 matching 8 bases. This CDR3 has 16 residues. Germline V gives CDR1 MNHEY, CDR2 SMNVEV (reference sequence). The junction had 9 bases not matched to a gene; V was cut back by 5 bases and J by 3 bases. The CDR3 protein is CASSPPRTGSNQPQHF. The CDR3 bases are TGTGCCAGCAGTCCCCCAAGGACAGGGTCCAATCAGCCCCAGCATTTT.

A single count supports this clone. The V gene is TRBV7-9, the J gene TRBJ2-5; 7 bases map to TRBD1. J gave up 1 base and V 0 bases, and 5 bases lay outside the gene matches. The CDR3 is 16 amino acids. Germline V gene lookup returns CDR1 SEHNR and CDR2 FQNEAQ (reference sequence). As DNA, the CDR3 is TGTGCCAGCAGCTTAGCTCCCGGGACAGTCCAAGAGACCCAGTACTTC. It codes for CASSLAPGTVQETQYF.

The V gene is TRBV11-2, the J gene TRBJ2-3; 9 nucleotides match TRBD2. This CDR3 is 15 amino acids long. CDR1 and CDR2 (germline): SGHAT, FQNNGV. V gave up 1 base and J gave up 5 bases; unmatched junction bases: 4. CDR3 protein: CASSLGGRALDTQYF. In nucleotides, the CDR3 is TGTGCCAGCAGCTTAGGCGGGAGGGCCCTAGATACGCAGTATTTT.

The chain has TRBV2 and TRBJ1-1; D gene ambiguous. CDR3 size: 15 residues. In germline, CDR1 is SNHLY, CDR2 FYNNEI. V lost 4 bases, J lost 1 base, and 13 bases lay in between. The CDR3 region has the DNA TGTGCCAGCAGTGCGTGGGTTGTAGGGAACACTGAAGCTTTCTTT. Residues: CASSAWVVGNTEAFF.

The rearrangement uses TRBV19 and TRBJ2-3, with D tentatively TRBD1 or TRBD2 (6 bases each). CDR3 length: 14 residues. Trimming took 6 bases from V and 5 from J, leaving 15 bases between them. Per the germline V gene, CDR1 is LNHDA and CDR2 is SQIVND (reference sequence). The CDR3 spells CASRSWGARDTQYF. CDR3 nucleotide sequence: TGTGCCAGTAGATCTTGGGGGGCCCGAGATACGCAGTATTTT.

This sequence joins TRBV4-3 and TRBJ2-2, with D perhaps matching TRBD1 (6 bases). This CDR3 contains 15 residues. The ends were cut back, 0 bases at V and 6 bases at J, with 11 bases in the middle. CDR1 is LGHNA, CDR2 YSLEER, per germline. The CDR3 here is CASSQDRGGAGELFF. CDR3 bases: TGCGCCAGCAGCCAAGACAGGGGTGGGGCCGGGGAGCTGTTTTTT.

V and J are TRBV28 and TRBJ2-1; 16 nucleotides match TRBD2. Per germline, CDR1 MDHEN and CDR2 SYDVKM. Trimming cost V 6 bases and J 7 bases; bases outside gene matches: 3. The CDR3 is 15 amino acids. CDR3 in amino acids: CASRGLAGGPNEQFF. DNA of the CDR3: TGTGCCAGCAGGGGACTAGCGGGAGGGCCAAATGAGCAGTTCTTC. Full variable domain (missing parts from reference TRBV28 and TRBJ2-1): DVKVTQSSRYLVKRTGEKVFLECVQDMDHENMFWYRQDPGLGLRLIYFSYDVKMKEKGDIPEGYSVSREKKERFSLILESASTNQTSMYLCASRGLAGGPNEQFFGPGTRLTVL.

Regarding this clone: The sample has other DNA sequences that encode this CDR3 too. This chain connects TRBV28 to TRBJ2-7, with D uncertain. The V end lost 4 bases, the J end lost 6 bases, and 7 bases lay between the germline ends. CDR1 and CDR2 (germline): MDHEN, SYDVKM. CDR3 length equals 11 residues. The CDR3 here is CASSSPPEQYF. The DNA of the CDR3 is TGTGCCAGCAGTTCCCCTCCCGAGCAGTACTTC.

About this clone itself: Within the sample, other DNA sequences also encode this same CDR3. J is TRBJ2-7 and V is TRBV27; the D is unclear. CDR3 length: 15 amino acids. Deletions cut 6 bases from V and 0 bases from J, with 15 bases between. Germline V gene lookup returns CDR1 MNHEY and CDR2 SMNVEV (reference sequence). The CDR3 sequence is CASRPLLGPSYEQYF. CDR3 in DNA: TGTGCCAGCAGGCCTCTATTGGGTCCCTCCTACGAGCAGTACTTC.

The chain couples TRBV27 to TRBJ2-7; D ambiguous. The ends were cut back, 2 bases at V and 3 bases at J, with 8 bases in the middle. The germline V gene encodes CDR1 MNHEY and CDR2 SMNVEV (reference sequence). This CDR3 has 13 residues. The CDR3 bases are TGTGCCAGCAGTTTAAAGGCCAACTACGAGCAGTACTTC. Translating gives CASSLKANYEQYF.

The rearrangement links TRBV6-8 to TRBJ1-5; TRBD1 is a possible D gene (6 bases). The CDR3 is 19 residues long. V lost 0 bases and J 6 bases, leaving 24 bases between the germline ends. Germline lookup yields CDR1 MNHGY and CDR2 SAAAGT. The chain's CDR3 is CASSYSEGEQGGSGQPQHF. Written as DNA, the CDR3 is TGTGCCAGCAGTTACTCGGAGGGGGAACAGGGAGGGTCGGGTCAGCCCCAGCATTTT.